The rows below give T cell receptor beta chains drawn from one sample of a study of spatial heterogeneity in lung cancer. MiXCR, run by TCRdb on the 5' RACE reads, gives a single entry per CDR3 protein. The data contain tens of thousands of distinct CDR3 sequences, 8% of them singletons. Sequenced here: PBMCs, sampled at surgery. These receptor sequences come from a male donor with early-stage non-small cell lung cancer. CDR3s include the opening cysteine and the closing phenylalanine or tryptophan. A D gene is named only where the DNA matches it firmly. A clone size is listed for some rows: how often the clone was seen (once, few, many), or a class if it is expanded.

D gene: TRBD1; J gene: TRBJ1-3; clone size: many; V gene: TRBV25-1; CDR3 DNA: TGTGCCAGCAGTGAAGGGGGACAGGGGGTCTCTGGAAACACCATATATTTT; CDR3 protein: CASSEGGQGVSGNTIYF
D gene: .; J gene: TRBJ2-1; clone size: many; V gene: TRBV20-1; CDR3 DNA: TGCAGTGCTAGAGATACGGCAGTTCTCGATGAGCAGTTCTTC; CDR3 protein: CSARDTAVLDEQFF
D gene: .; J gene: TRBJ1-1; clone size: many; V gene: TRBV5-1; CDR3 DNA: TGCGCCAGCAGCTTGAATCCAGGGCTGGGAACTGAAGCTTTCTTT; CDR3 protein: CASSLNPGLGTEAFF
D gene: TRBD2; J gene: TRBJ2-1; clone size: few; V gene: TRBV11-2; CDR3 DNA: TGTGCCAGCAGCTTAGGACTAGCCCGCGATGAGCAGTTCTTC; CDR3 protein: CASSLGLARDEQFF
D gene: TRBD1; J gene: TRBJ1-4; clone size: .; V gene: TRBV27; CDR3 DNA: TGTGCCAGCACCCGAGCGGGACAGATGGAAAAACTGTTTTTT; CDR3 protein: CASTRAGQMEKLFF
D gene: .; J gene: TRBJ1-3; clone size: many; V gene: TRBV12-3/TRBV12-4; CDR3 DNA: TGTGCCAGCGCGACAATGGGCCTATCTGGAAACACCATATATTTT; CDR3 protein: CASATMGLSGNTIYF
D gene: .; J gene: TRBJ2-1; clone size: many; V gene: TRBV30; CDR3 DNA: TGTGCCTGTTCACCCGGGGCCTCCTACAATGAGCAGTTCTTC; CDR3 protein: CACSPGASYNEQFF
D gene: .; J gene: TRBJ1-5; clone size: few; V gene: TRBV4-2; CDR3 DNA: TGTGCCAGCAGCCAGGATTCCGTAAGTCTCTTGTCCCAGCATTTT; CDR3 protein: CASSQDSVSLLSQHF
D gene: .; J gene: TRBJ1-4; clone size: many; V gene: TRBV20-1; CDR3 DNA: TGCAGTGCTCCCTGGGCCAGGGGTAACGAAAAACTGTTTTTT; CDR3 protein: CSAPWARGNEKLFF
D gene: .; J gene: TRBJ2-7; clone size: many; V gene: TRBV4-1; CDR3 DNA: TGCGCCAGCAGCCAAGAAGGCAGGGTCCACGAGCAGTACTTC; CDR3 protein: CASSQEGRVHEQYF
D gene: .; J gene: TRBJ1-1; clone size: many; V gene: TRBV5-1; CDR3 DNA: TGCGCCAGCAGCCCGGGGACTACGAACATTGAAGCTTTCTTT; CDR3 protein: CASSPGTTNIEAFF
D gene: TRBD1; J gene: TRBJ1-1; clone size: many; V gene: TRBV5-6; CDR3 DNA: TGTGCCAGCAGCTCCCTGGGCAGGGGGCACACTGAAGCTTTCTTT; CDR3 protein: CASSSLGRGHTEAFF
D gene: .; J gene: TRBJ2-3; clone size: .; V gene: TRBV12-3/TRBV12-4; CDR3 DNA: TGTGCCAGCAGTTTAGCGGGAGGCCACAAGTATTTT; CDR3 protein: CASSLAGGHKYF
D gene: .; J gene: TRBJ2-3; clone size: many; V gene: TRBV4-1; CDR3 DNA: TGCGCCAGCAGCCAAGGCAGCACAGATACGCAGTATTTT; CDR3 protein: CASSQGSTDTQYF
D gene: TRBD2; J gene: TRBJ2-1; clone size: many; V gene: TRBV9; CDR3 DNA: TGTGCCAGCAGCGTAGTTGCAGCGGGAGGATATAATGAGCAGTTCTTC; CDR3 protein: CASSVVAAGGYNEQFF
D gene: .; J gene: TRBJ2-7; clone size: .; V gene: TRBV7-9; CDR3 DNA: TGTGCCAGCAGCTTGGGACCGAGCTCCTACGAGCAGTACTTC; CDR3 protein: CASSLGPSSYEQYF
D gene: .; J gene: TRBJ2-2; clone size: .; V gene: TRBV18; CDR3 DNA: TGTGCCAGCTCACCCTCTCTTCTACCTCCCGGGGAGCTGTTTTTT; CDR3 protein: CASSPSLLPPGELFF
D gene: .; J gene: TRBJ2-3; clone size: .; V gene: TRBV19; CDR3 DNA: TGTGCCAGTAGAGGGAGAAGCGGCACAGATACGCAGTATTTT; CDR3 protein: CASRGRSGTDTQYF
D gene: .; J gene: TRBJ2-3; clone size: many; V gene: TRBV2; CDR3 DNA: TGTGCCAGCAGTGAACGAACAGATACGCAGTATTTT; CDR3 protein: CASSERTDTQYF
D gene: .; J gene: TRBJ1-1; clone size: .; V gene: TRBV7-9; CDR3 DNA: TGTGCCAGCAGCTTCGGCGGGAGAGGCACTGAAGCTTTCTTT; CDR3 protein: CASSFGGRGTEAFF
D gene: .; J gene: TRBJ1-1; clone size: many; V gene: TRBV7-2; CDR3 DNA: TGTGCCAGCACCAACCTATTGACTGAAGCTTTCTTT; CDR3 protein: CASTNLLTEAFF
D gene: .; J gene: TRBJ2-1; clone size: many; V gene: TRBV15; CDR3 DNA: TGTGCCACCAGCCCTGGGACCCCCGTTCAGGAAGAGCAGTTCTTC; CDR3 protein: CATSPGTPVQEEQFF
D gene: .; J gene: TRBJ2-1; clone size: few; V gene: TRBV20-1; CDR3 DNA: TGCAGTGCCCAAGGACGGACCATTACCTACAATGAGCAGTTCTTC; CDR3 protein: CSAQGRTITYNEQFF
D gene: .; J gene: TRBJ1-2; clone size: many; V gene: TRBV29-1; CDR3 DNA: TGCAGCGTGGGAACCCCCAGGGGCAGCTATGGCTACACCTTC; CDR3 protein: CSVGTPRGSYGYTF
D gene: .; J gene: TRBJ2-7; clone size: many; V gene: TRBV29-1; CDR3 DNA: TGCAGCGTTGACCAGGGAGATGGGTACGAGCAGTACTTC; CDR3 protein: CSVDQGDGYEQYF
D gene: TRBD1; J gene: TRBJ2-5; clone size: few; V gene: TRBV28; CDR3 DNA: TGTGCCAGCAGTTCGGGACAGTCCCAAGAGACCCAGTACTTC; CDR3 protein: CASSSGQSQETQYF
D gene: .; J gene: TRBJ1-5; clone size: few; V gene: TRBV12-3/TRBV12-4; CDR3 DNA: TGTGCCAGCAGTTTAACCTCGGGTCAGCCCCAGCATTTT; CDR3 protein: CASSLTSGQPQHF
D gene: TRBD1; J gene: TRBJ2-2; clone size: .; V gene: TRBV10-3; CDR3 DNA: TGTGCCACCTCGGAGACAGGGGACACCGGGGAGCTGTTTTTT; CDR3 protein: CATSETGDTGELFF
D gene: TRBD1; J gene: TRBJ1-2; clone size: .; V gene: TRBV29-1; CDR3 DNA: TGCAGCGTAGCCGGGACAGATCATGGCTACACCTTC; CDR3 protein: CSVAGTDHGYTF
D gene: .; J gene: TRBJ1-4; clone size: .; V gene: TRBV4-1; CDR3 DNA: TGCGCCAGCAGCCTAGACTCAAATCGTCGGGAAAAACTGTTTTTT; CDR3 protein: CASSLDSNRREKLFF
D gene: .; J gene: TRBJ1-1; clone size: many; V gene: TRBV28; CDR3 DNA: TGTGCCAGCAGTTTAAGGGGAACGAACACTGAAGCTTTCTTT; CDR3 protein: CASSLRGTNTEAFF
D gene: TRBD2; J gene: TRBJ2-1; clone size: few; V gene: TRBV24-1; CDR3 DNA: TGTGCCACCAGCCAAGGACTAGCGGAATACAATGAGCAGTTCTTC; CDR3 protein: CATSQGLAEYNEQFF
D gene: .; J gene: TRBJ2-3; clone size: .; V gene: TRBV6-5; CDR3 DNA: TGTGCCAGCAGTATCCCAGGGACAGATACGCAGTATTTT; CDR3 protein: CASSIPGTDTQYF
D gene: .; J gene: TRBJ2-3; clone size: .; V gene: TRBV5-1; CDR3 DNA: TGCGCCAGCAGCTTGGACGGGAGAGGGGGCACAGATACGCAGTATTTT; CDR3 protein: CASSLDGRGGTDTQYF
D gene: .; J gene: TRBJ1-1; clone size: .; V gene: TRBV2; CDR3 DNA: TGTGCCAGCAGTGGGCAGGGGAACACTGAAGCTTTCTTT; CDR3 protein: CASSGQGNTEAFF
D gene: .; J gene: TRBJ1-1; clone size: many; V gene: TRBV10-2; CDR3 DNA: TGCGCCAGCAGTGAGGGCCCGGGGGACACTGAAGCTTTCTTT; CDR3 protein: CASSEGPGDTEAFF
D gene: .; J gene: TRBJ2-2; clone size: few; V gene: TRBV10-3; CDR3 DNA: TGTGCCATCAGTCGGACAACCGGGGAGCTGTTTTTT; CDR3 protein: CAISRTTGELFF
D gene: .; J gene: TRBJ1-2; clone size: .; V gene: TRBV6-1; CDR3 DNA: TGTGCCAGCAGTGAATGGTATGGCTACACCTTC; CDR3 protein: CASSEWYGYTF
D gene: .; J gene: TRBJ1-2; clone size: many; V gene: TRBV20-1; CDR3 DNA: TGCAGTGCTAGACTGCCGGGACCGAGTAACTATGGCTACACCTTC; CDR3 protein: CSARLPGPSNYGYTF
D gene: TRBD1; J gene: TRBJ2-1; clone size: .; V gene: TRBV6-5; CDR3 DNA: TGTGCCAGCAGTTATGACAGGGATGTTAATGAGCAGTTCTTC; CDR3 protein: CASSYDRDVNEQFF
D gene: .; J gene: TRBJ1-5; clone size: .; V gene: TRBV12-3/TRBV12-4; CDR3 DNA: TGTGCCAGCGGGGGAGGGAAGGAACGGGCCCAGCATTTT; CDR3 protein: CASGGGKERAQHF
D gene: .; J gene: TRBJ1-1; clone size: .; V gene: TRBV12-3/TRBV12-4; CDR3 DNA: TGTGCCCGCAGTTTTACCACTGAAGCTTTCTTT; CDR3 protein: CARSFTTEAFF
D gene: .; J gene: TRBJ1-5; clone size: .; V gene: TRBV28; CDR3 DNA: TGTGCCAGCAGAGAGCCGTATAGCAATCAGCCCCAGCATTTT; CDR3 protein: CASREPYSNQPQHF
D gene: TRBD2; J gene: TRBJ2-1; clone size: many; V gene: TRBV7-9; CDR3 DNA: TGTGCCAGCACCCCGGGGGGGTCCCTCAATGAGCAGTTCTTC; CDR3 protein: CASTPGGSLNEQFF
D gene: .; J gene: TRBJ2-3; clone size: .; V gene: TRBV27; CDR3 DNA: TGTGCCAGCAGTCTCTCCTGGGGGGCTAGCACAGATACGCAGTATTTT; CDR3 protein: CASSLSWGASTDTQYF
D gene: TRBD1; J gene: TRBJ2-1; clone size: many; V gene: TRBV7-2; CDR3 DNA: TGTGCCAGCAGCCTAGACAGGGGCGCATACAATGAGCAGTTCTTC; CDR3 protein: CASSLDRGAYNEQFF
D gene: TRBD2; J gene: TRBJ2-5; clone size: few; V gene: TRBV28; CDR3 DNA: TGTGCCAGCAGTTTATTCGGACTAGAGGGGACCCAGTACTTC; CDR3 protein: CASSLFGLEGTQYF
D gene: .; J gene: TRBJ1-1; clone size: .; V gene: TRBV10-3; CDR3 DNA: TGTGCCATCAGTGGTCTACAGGGCAGAGGGGACACTGAAGCTTTCTTT; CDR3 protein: CAISGLQGRGDTEAFF
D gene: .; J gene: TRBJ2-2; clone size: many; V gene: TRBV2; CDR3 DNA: TGTGCCAGCAGTGAATATCAGGGTATCGGGGAGCTGTTTTTT; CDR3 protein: CASSEYQGIGELFF
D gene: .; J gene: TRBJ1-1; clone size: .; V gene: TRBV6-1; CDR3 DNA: TGTGCCAGCAGTCAGTACATGAACACTGAAGCTTTCTTT; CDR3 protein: CASSQYMNTEAFF